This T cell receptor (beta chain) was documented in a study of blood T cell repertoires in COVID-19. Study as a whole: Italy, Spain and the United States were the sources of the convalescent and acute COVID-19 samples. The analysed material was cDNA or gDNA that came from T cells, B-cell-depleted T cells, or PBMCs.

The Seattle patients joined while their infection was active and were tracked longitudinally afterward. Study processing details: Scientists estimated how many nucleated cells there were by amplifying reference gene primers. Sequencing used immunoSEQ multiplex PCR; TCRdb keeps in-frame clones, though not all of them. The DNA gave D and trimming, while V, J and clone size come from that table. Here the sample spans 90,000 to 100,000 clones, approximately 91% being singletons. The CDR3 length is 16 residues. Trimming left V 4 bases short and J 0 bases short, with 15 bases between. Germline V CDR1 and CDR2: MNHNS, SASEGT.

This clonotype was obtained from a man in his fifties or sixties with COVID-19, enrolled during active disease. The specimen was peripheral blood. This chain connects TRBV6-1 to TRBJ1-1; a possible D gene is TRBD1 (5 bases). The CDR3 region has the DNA TGTGCCAGCAGTGGGGGCTTCTCACCCATGAACACTGAAGCTTTCTTT. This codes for CASSGGFSPMNTEAFF.